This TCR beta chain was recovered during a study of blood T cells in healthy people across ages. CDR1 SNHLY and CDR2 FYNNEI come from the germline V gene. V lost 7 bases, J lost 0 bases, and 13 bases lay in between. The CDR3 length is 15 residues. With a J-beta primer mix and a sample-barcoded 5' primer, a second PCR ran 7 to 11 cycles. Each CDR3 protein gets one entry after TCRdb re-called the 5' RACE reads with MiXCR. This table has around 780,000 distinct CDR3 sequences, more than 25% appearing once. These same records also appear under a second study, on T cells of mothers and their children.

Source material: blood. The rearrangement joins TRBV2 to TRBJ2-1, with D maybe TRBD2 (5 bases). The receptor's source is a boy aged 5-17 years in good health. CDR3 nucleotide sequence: TGTGCCAGCACCGCGAGCGGAAGCTCCTACAATGAGCAGTTCTTC. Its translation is CASTASGSSYNEQFF. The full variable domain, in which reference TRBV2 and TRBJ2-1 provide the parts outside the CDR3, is EPEVTQTPSHQVTQMGQEVILRCVPISNHLYFYWYRQILGQKVEFLVSFYNNEISEKSEIFDDQFSVERPDGSNFTLKIRSTKLEDSAMYFCASTASGSSYNEQFFGPGTRLTVL.